Below, 21 T cell receptor beta chains from the same sample are listed, as sequenced in a study of cytomegalovirus exposure and HLA in healthy donors. The assay was immunoSEQ multiplex PCR, and TCRdb's table has in-frame clones only and misses some. The top ten hold approximately 8% of the sample, which has 110,000 to 150,000 clones, approximately 86% seen once. Sequencing was done on a sample of PBMCs. All receptors come from a woman aged 18-29 years in good health and CMV-seropositive.

CDR3 sequence reads: CASSLGGWPGGFSPLHF. For the CDR3, the DNA is TGTGCCAGCAGCTTGGGGGGGTGGCCAGGGGGCTTTTCACCCCTCCACTTT. V usage is TRBV7-2 and J usage is TRBJ1-6; 8 nucleotides agree with TRBD1. The CDR3 sequence is 17 residues long. V lost 3 bases to trimming and J lost 9 bases; unmatched junction nucleotides: 13. Germline V CDR1 and CDR2: SGHTA, FQGNSA.

V usage is TRBV15 and J usage is TRBJ1-1; a possible D gene is TRBD1 (5 bases). The CDR3 extends over 18 amino acids. Germline CDR1 and CDR2: LNHNV and YYDKDF (reference sequence). V lost 1 base to trimming and J lost 3 bases, with 21 bases between them. The CDR3 bases are TGTGCCACCAGCAGAGGGGGGAGGCAGATTGCTCGCGACACTGAAGCTTTCTTT. It encodes CATSRGGRQIARDTEAFF.

This clone came up once. The CDR3 bases are TGCGCCAGCAGCTTGCGCGGGGTTGCGACAGATACGCAGTATTTT. Its translation is CASSLRGVATDTQYF. The chain is built from TRBV5-1 and TRBJ2-3; D is possibly TRBD2 (6 bases). The CDR3 covers 15 residues. V was clipped by 1 base and J by 3 bases, with 12 bases between them. Germline assignment: CDR1 SGHRS and CDR2 YFSETQ.

The chain is built from TRBV28 and TRBJ2-6; 9 bases align to TRBD1. V gave up 6 bases and J gave up 0 bases; unmatched junction bases: 6. Germline CDR1 reads MDHEN; CDR2 reads SYDVKM. The CDR3 contains 17 residues. This CDR3 is CASREGQGLSGANVLTF. The CDR3 DNA reads as TGTGCCAGCAGAGAGGGACAGGGCCTCTCTGGGGCCAACGTCCTGACTTTC. Combining the CDR3 with reference TRBV28 and TRBJ2-6 gives the whole variable domain DVKVTQSSRYLVKRTGEKVFLECVQDMDHENMFWYRQDPGLGLRLIYFSYDVKMKEKGDIPEGYSVSREKKERFSLILESASTNQTSMYLCASREGQGLSGANVLTFGAGSRLTVL.

The chain couples TRBV4-1 to TRBJ2-5; D remains ambiguous. The assigned J gene may be wrong: the sequence end matches TRBJ2-7 better. The germline gives CDR1 MGHRA, CDR2 YSYEKL. The CDR3 runs to 11 residues. The CDR3 region is CASSHKYEQYF. The CDR3 nucleotides are TGCGCCAGCAGCCATAAGTACGAGCAGTACTTC.

This clone was counted a single time. V gene TRBV13 combines with J gene TRBJ2-1; the match to TRBD2 covers 7 bases. The CDR3 covers 16 residues. Germline V gene sequence: CDR1 PRHDT, CDR2 FYEKMQ (reference sequence). V gave up 5 bases and J gave up 8 bases; unmatched junction bases: 15. CDR3 loop: CASSPTGEAGTDEQFF. In DNA form, the CDR3 reads TGTGCCAGCAGCCCCACGGGGGAAGCGGGGACGGATGAGCAGTTCTTC.

The CDR3 here is CASRSGLRLYNSPLHF. For the CDR3, the DNA is TGTGCCAGCAGATCAGGGTTACGGCTTTATAATTCACCCCTCCACTTT. The V and J genes are TRBV28 and TRBJ1-6, with D possibly matching TRBD1 (5 bases). CDR1 is MDHEN, CDR2 SYDVKM, per germline. CDR3 size: 16 residues. Deletions cut 6 bases from V and 4 bases from J, with 16 bases between.

This chain uses TRBV18 with TRBJ2-5; D possibly corresponds to TRBD1 (5 bases). Germline V gene lookup returns CDR1 KGHSH and CDR2 LQKENI. V was pared by 0 bases and J by 2 bases, with 10 bases between. The CDR3 is 15 amino acids. In DNA form, the CDR3 reads TGTGCCAGCTCACCACCCTTGCCAGGGCAAGAGACCCAGTACTTC. This encodes CASSPPLPGQETQYF.

CDR3 in DNA: TGTGCCAGCACTTCCATGGGGACAGGGCTTGGCTACACCTTC. It encodes CASTSMGTGLGYTF. The rearrangement uses TRBV27 and TRBJ1-2; TRBD1 matches at 9 bases. Germline trimming cut 7 bases from V and 7 bases from J; bases unmatched to any gene: 10. The CDR3 has 14 amino acids. CDR1 and CDR2 from the germline V gene are MNHEY and SMNVEV (reference sequence).

The V gene is TRBV14, the J gene TRBJ2-7; D is uncertain. V was cut by 0 bases and J by 3 bases, with 9 bases left in between. Germline CDR1 SGHDN, CDR2 FVKESK. There are 14 residues in the CDR3. The CDR3 region has the DNA TGTGCCAGCAGCCAAGAATGGGCAAGCTACGAGCAGTACTTC. The encoded protein is CASSQEWASYEQYF.

The CDR3 sequence is CASSLSGNSYEQYF. The CDR3 DNA is TGCGCCAGCAGCTTGTCCGGGAACTCCTACGAGCAGTACTTC. The rearrangement joins TRBV5-1 to TRBJ2-7; possibly TRBD2 for D (5 bases). CDR3 length: 14 residues. V lost 1 base and J 0 bases, leaving 8 bases between the germline ends. Germline values: CDR1 SGHRS, CDR2 YFSETQ.

The rearrangement joins TRBV6-6 to TRBJ2-1, with 11 bases matching TRBD2. The CDR3 has 16 amino acids. The germline V gene has CDR1 MNHNY and CDR2 SVGAGI (reference sequence). V was clipped by 6 bases and J by 8 bases; unmatched bases: 12. The CDR3 DNA sequence: TGTGCCAGCAGGCCCCCTAGCGGGGGGTCTGTCGATGAGCAGTTCTTC. The encoded protein is CASRPPSGGSVDEQFF.

The chain links TRBV30 to TRBJ2-7, with 10 bases that match TRBD1. V dropped 7 bases and J dropped 5; count of bases not matched to a gene: 5. The CDR3 covers 12 residues. Germline V gene sequence: CDR1 GTSNPN, CDR2 SVGIG (reference sequence). CDR3 sequence: CASGTGAHEQYF. The CDR3 nucleotides read TGTGCCTCGGGGACAGGGGCGCACGAGCAGTACTTC.

The rearrangement uses TRBV2 and TRBJ2-2; unclear D gene. Germline V lookup: CDR1 SNHLY, CDR2 FYNNEI. This CDR3 is built from 13 residues. V was clipped by 4 bases and J by 3 bases, with 6 bases between them. The CDR3 is CASSGSHTGELFF. In DNA, the CDR3 is TGTGCCAGCAGTGGGAGCCACACCGGGGAGCTGTTTTTT.

This chain connects TRBV7-6 to TRBJ2-2; weak D call: TRBD2 (6 bases). Germline V gives CDR1 SGHVS, CDR2 FNYEAQ. This CDR3 region has 17 residues. Trimming pared 2 bases from V and 6 bases from J, leaving 19 bases between. The CDR3: CASSLRLGGRFAGELFF. CDR3 nucleotides: TGTGCCAGCAGCTTACGTCTGGGGGGACGCTTCGCCGGGGAGCTGTTTTTT.

CDR3 in DNA: TGTGCCAGCAGTTTAGAGGTCCGGGAGCAGTTCTTC. Encoded protein: CASSLEVREQFF. This chain uses TRBV28 with TRBJ2-1; D is uncertain. Germline V gene lookup returns CDR1 MDHEN and CDR2 SYDVKM. V lost 2 bases, J lost 10 bases, and 9 bases lay in between. This CDR3 contains 12 residues.

The chain has TRBV5-1 and TRBJ1-1; 7 bases align to TRBD1. The germline V gene encodes CDR1 SGHRS and CDR2 YFSETQ. Germline trimming cut 4 bases from V and 2 bases from J; bases unmatched to any gene: 8. There are 15 residues in the CDR3. CDR3 in amino acids: CASSGTGTANTEAFF. In DNA, the CDR3 is TGCGCCAGCAGCGGAACCGGGACAGCTAACACTGAAGCTTTCTTT.

The chain recombines TRBV6-6 with TRBJ2-7; 9 bases match TRBD2. This CDR3 contains 13 residues. CDR1 is MNHNY and CDR2 is SVGAGI in the germline V gene (reference sequence). Trimming took 8 bases from V and 6 from J; bases not matched to a gene: 8. DNA of the CDR3: TGTGCCAGCGGCCCGGGACTAGCCCGCGAGCAGTACTTC. Translation: CASGPGLAREQYF.

This chain connects TRBV28 to TRBJ2-1; TRBD1 matches 12 bases. Germline CDR1 is MDHEN and CDR2 is SYDVKM. This CDR3 spans 14 amino acids. The trim removed 7 bases at V and 8 bases at J, leaving 6 bases unmatched. The DNA of the CDR3 is TGTGCCAGCATCCGGGACAGGGGGCTGGATGAGCAGTTCTTC. Translated, it gives CASIRDRGLDEQFF.

This chain connects TRBV11-2 to TRBJ2-5, with 7 bases aligning to TRBD1. This CDR3 is built from 15 residues. The trim removed 0 bases at V and 2 bases at J, leaving 3 bases unmatched. Germline CDR1 and CDR2: SGHAT and FQNNGV. CDR3 sequence reads: CASSLESRGQETQYF. For the CDR3, the DNA is TGTGCCAGCAGCTTAGAAAGCAGGGGGCAAGAGACCCAGTACTTC.

The rearrangement joins TRBV6-5 to TRBJ1-1; TRBD1 is a possible D gene (6 bases). Between the trimmed V and J ends, which lost 6 bases and 1 base, there was a span of 15 bases. Germline lookup yields CDR1 MNHEY and CDR2 SVGAGI. The CDR3 has 15 residues. The CDR3 loop reads CASSLGQPRNTEAFF. DNA for the CDR3: TGTGCCAGCAGCTTAGGACAGCCCCGGAACACTGAAGCTTTCTTT.